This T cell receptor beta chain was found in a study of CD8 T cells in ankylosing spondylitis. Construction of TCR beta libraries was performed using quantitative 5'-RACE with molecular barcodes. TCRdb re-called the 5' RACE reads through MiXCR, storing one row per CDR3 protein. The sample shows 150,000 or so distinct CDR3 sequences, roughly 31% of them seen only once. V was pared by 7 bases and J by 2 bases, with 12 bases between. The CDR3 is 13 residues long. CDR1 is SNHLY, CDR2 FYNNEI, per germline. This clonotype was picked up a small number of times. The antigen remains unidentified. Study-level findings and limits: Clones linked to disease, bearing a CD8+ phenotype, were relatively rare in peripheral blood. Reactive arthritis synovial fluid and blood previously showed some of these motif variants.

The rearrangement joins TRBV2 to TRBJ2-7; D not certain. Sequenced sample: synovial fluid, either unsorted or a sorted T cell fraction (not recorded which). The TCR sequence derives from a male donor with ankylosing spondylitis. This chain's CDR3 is CASTMNSPYEQYF. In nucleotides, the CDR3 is TGTGCCAGCACCATGAACTCCCCCTACGAGCAGTACTTC. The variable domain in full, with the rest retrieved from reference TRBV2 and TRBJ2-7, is EPEVTQTPSHQVTQMGQEVILRCVPISNHLYFYWYRQILGQKVEFLVSFYNNEISEKSEIFDDQFSVERPDGSNFTLKIRSTKLEDSAMYFCASTMNSPYEQYFGPGTRLTVT.